This T cell receptor (beta chain) emerged from a study of tumor-infiltrating lymphocytes in primary liver carcinoma. Background on the study: The patients, men and women alike, were aged 30 to 69 years.

Synthesis of TCR beta cDNA was carried out from approximately 500 ng total RNA with a constant-region primer. Three nested multiplex PCR rounds of slightly modified ARM-PCR generated TCR beta libraries. Both of the initial two PCR rounds ran for nine to ten cycles and employed TRBV1-TRBV30 forward primers alongside a C-beta reverse primer. TCRdb redid the calling of the multiplex PCR reads with MiXCR, one entry per CDR3 protein. The sample carries 150,000 to 200,000 distinct CDR3 sequences, 50% to 75% recorded once. This clonotype was found once. Its antigen is undetermined. One end of the junction does not line up with germline, which may come from a read error. The source of the blood RNA was unsorted whole blood, and germline DNA was extracted as well. Study-level results: Overlap between tumor regions exceeded overlap of tumor with adjacent tissue or blood.

The CDR3 contains 12 residues. CDR1 SGHNT and CDR2 YENEEA come from the germline V gene. The chain carries TRBV11-3 and TRBJ1-1; no definite D call. Sequenced: peripheral blood. This TCR came from a middle-aged man with primary liver carcinoma and hepatitis B virus infection. The CDR3 DNA follows: TGTGCCACCAGCCCGGACTGGATTGAAGCTTTCTTT. Amino acids: CATSPDWIEAFF.